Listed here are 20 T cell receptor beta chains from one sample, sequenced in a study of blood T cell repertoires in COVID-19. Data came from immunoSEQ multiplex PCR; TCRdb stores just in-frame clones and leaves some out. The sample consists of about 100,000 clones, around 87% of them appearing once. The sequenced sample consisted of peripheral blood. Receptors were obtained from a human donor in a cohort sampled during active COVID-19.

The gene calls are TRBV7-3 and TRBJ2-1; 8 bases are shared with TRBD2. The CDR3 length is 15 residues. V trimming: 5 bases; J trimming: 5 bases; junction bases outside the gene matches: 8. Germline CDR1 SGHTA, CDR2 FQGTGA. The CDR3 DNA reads TGTGCCAGCAGCCCCACCGGGGGGGGCAACAATGAGCAGTTCTTC. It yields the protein CASSPTGGGNNEQFF. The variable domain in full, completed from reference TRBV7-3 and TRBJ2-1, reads GAGVSQTPSNKVTEKGKYVELRCDPISGHTALYWYRQSLGQGPEFLIYFQGTGAADDSGLPNDRFFAVRPEGSVSTLKIQRTERGDSAVYLCASSPTGGGNNEQFFGPGTRLTVL.

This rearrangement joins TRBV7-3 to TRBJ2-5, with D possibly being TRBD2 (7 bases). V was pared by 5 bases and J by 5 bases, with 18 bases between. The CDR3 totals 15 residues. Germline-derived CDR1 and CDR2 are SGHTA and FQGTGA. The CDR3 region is CASSPLGGGRETQYF. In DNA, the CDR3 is TGTGCCAGCAGCCCCCTGGGGGGGGGCAGGGAGACCCAGTACTTC.

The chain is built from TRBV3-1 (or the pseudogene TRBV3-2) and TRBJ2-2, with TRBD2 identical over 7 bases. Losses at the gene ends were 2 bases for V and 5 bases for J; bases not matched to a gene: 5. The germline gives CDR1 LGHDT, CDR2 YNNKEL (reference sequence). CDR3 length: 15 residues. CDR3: CASSQTAGITGELFF. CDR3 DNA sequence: TGTGCCAGCAGCCAAACAGCGGGAATAACCGGGGAGCTGTTTTTT.

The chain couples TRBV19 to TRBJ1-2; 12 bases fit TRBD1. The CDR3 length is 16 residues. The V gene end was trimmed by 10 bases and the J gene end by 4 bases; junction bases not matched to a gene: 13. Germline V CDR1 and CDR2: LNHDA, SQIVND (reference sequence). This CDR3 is CATVARSGQGAYGYTF. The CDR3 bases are TGTGCCACTGTGGCTCGCTCGGGACAGGGGGCCTATGGCTACACCTTC.

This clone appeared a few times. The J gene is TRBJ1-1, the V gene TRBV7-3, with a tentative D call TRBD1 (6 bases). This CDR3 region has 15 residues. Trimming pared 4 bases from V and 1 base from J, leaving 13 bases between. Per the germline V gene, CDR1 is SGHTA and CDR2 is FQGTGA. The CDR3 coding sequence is TGTGCCAGCAGCTCTGAGGGACATCCGAACACTGAAGCTTTCTTT. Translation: CASSSEGHPNTEAFF. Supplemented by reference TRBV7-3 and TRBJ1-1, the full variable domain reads GAGVSQTPSNKVTEKGKYVELRCDPISGHTALYWYRQSLGQGPEFLIYFQGTGAADDSGLPNDRFFAVRPEGSVSTLKIQRTERGDSAVYLCASSSEGHPNTEAFFGQGTRLTVV.

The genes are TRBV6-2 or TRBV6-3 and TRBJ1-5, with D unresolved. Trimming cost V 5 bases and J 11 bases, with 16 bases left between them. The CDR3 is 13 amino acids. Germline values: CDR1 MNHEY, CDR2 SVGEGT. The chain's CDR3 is CASSPTLNSAQHF. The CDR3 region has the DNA TGTGCCAGCAGTCCAACCTTAAATTCGGCCCAGCATTTT.

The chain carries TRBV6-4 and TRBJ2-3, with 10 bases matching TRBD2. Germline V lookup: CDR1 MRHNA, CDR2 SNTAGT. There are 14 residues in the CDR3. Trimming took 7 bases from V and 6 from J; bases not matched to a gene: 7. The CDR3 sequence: CASKRTSGTDTQYF. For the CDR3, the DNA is TGTGCCAGCAAAAGGACTAGCGGAACGGATACGCAGTATTTT.

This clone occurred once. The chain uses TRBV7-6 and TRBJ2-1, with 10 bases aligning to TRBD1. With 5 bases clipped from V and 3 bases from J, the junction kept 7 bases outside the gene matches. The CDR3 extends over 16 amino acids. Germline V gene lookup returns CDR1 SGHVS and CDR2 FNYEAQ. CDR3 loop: CASSKMTGGGYNEQFF. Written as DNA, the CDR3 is TGTGCCAGCAGCAAAATGACAGGGGGCGGCTACAATGAGCAGTTCTTC.

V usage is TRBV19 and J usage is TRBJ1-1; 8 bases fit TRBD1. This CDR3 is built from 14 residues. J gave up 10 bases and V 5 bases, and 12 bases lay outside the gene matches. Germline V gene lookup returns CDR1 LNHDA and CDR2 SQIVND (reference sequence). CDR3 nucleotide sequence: TGTGCCAGTAGTGAGCCATCTACAGGGGGAAGAGCTTTCTTT. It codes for CASSEPSTGGRAFF. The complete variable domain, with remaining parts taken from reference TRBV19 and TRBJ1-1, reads DGGITQSPKYLFRKEGQNVTLSCEQNLNHDAMYWYRQDPGQGLRLIYYSQIVNDFQKGDIAEGYSVSREKKESFPLTVTSAQKNPTAFYLCASSEPSTGGRAFFGQGTRLTVV.

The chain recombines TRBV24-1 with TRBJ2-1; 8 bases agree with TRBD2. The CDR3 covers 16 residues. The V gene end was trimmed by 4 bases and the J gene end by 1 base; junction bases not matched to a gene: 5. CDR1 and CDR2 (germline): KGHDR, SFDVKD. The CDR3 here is CATSDAGGRSYNEQFF. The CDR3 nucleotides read TGTGCCACCAGTGACGCGGGAGGAAGGTCCTACAATGAGCAGTTCTTC.

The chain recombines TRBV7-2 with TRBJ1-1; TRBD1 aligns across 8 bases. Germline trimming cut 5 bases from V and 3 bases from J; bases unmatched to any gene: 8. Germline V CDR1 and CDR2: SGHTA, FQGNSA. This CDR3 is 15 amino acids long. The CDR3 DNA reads TGTGCCAGCAGCACGACAGGGGTTGGCGACACTGAAGCTTTCTTT. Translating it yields CASSTTGVGDTEAFF.

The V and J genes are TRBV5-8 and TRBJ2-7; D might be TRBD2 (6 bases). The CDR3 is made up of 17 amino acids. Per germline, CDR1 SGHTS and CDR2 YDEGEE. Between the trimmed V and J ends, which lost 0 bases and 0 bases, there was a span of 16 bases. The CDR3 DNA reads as TGTGCCAGCAGCTTGGATTACGGGCTAGCGTACTCCTACGAGCAGTACTTC. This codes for CASSLDYGLAYSYEQYF.

The CDR3 protein is CASSTKEGLEKNTGELFF. CDR3 sequence (DNA): TGTGCCAGCAGCACGAAGGAGGGCCTTGAGAAAAACACCGGGGAGCTGTTTTTT. The chain uses TRBV5-4 and TRBJ2-2, with D possibly TRBD2 on 6 matching bases. V was trimmed by 4 bases and J by 2 bases, leaving 21 bases between them. The CDR3 has 18 residues. Germline assignment: CDR1 SGHNT and CDR2 YYREEE (reference sequence).

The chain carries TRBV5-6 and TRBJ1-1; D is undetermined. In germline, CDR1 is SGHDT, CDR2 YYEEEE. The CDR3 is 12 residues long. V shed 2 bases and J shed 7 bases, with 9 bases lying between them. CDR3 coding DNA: TGTGCCAGCAGCTTTTACGAGATTGAAGCTTTCTTT. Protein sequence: CASSFYEIEAFF.

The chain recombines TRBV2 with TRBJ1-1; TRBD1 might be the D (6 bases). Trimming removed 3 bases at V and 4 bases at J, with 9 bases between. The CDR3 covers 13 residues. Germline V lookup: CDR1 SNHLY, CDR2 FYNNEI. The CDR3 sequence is CASSEIRGTEAFF. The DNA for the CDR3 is TGTGCCAGCAGTGAGATCAGGGGCACTGAAGCTTTCTTT.

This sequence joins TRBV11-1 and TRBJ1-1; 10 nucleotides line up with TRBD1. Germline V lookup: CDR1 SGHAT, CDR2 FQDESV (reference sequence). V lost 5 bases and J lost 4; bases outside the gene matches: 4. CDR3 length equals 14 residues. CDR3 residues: CASSTGQGITEAFF. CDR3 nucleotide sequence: TGTGCCAGCAGCACGGGACAGGGGATCACTGAAGCTTTCTTT.

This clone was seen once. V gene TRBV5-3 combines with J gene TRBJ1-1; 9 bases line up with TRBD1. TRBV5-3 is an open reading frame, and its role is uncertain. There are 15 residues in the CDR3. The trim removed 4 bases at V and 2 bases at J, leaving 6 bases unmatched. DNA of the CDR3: TGTGCCAGAAGCGTACATACAGGGGGCAACACTGAAGCTTTCTTT. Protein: CARSVHTGGNTEAFF.

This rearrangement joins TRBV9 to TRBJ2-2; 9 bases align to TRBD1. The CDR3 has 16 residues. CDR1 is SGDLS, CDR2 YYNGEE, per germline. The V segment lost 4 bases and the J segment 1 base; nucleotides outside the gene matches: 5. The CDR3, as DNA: TGTGCCAGCAGCCCTGGGACAGGGATGAACACCGGGGAGCTGTTTTTT. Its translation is CASSPGTGMNTGELFF.

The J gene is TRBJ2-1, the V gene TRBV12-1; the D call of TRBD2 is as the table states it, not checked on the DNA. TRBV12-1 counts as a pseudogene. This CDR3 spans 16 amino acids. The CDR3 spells CASSDPTSGADDEQFF. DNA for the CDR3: TGTGCCAGCAGCGACCCGACTAGCGGGGCGGACGATGAGCAGTTCTTC.

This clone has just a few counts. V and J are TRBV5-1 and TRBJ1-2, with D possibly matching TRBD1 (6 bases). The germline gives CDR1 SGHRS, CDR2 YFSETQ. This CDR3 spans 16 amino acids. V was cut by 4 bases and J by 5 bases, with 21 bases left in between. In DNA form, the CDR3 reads TGCGCCAGCAGCACCCCCGATACAGGGACGTCTTATGGCTACACCTTC. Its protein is CASSTPDTGTSYGYTF.